The following is a T cell receptor beta chain sequence with its context. These data originate in a study of blood T cell repertoires in COVID-19. V lost 1 base and J lost 8; bases outside the gene matches: 14. Germline loops: CDR1 SGHNT, CDR2 YENEEA. The CDR3 has 17 amino acids. TCRdb keeps only in-frame clones here, not all; method: immunoSEQ multiplex PCR. This table has 250,000 to 350,000 clones, about 86% appearing once. The TCR sequence derives from a person aged 70 to 85 with COVID-19, enrolled during active disease. Sequencing was done on a sample of peripheral blood. The J gene is TRBJ2-1, the V gene TRBV11-3; 7 bases align to TRBD1. In DNA, the CDR3 is TGTGCCAGCAGCTTAGGTGCCTCAGGGGGAGTAGGGGATGAGCAGTTCTTC. Its protein is CASSLGASGGVGDEQFF. Full variable domain (outside the CDR3, taken from reference TRBV11-3 and TRBJ2-1): EAGVVQSPRYKIIEKKQPVAFWCNPISGHNTLYWYLQNLGQGPELLIRYENEEAVDDSQLPKDRFSAERLKGVDSTLKIQPAELGDSAVYLCASSLGASGGVGDEQFFGPGTRLTVL.